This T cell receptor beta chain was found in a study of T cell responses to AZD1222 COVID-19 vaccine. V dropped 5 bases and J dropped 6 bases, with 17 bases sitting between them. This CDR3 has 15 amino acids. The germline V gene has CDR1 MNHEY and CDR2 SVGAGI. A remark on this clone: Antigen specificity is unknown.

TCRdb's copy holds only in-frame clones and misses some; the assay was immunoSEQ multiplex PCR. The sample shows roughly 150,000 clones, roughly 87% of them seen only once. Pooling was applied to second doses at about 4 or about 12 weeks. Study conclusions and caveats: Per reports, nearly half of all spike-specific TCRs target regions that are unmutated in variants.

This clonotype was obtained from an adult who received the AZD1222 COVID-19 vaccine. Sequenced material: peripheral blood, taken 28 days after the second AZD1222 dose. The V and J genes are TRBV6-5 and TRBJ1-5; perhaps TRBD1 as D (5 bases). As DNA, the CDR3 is TGTGCCAGCAGTACCGGGCAGGGAGGCGGTCAGCCCCAGCATTTT. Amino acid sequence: CASSTGQGGGQPQHF.